This T cell receptor (beta chain) derives from a study of type 1 regulatory T cells. For the study at large: This in vitro CD4 product, T-allo10, is enriched for Tr1 cells and alloantigen-specific.

Between the trimmed V and J ends, which lost 6 bases and 2 bases, there was a span of 7 bases. The CDR3 spans 12 residues. Comments on this clonotype: Its antigen is not identified.

TCRdb passed the reads through MiXCR, listing each CDR3 protein once. The sample shows about 24,000 distinct CDR3 sequences, roughly 72% of them seen only once. T-allo10 cells from the graft donor were described as anergic, host-alloantigen-specific, and alloantigen-specific suppressors. The TCR sequence derives from a human donor in good health. The specimen sequenced was cultured T cells, either the whole culture or a sorted T cell fraction (not recorded which). This sample's subset: Tr1-enriched cell product generated in vitro against host alloantigens. The chain uses TRBV12-3 or TRBV12-4 and TRBJ2-5; tentatively, D is TRBD2 (5 bases). The CDR3 bases are TGTGCCAGCAGAAGACTACAAGAGACCCAGTACTTC. Protein product: CASRRLQETQYF.